This passage covers 22 T cell receptor beta chains from one sample sequenced in a study of T cells after yellow fever vaccination. TCRdb itself ran the 5' RACE reads through MiXCR, one entry per CDR3 protein. The repertoire consists of tens of thousands of distinct CDR3 sequences, with around 7.9% occurring once and the leading ten covering approximately 30%. Specimen: CD8+ T cells sorted from PBMCs, collected roughly 10 days after the first yellow fever vaccination. These receptors originate from a man aged 18 to 30 who received the YFV17D yellow fever vaccine.

This clonotype was seen ten or more times. V gene TRBV5-1 combines with J gene TRBJ2-4, with TRBD2 identical over 12 bases. The length of the CDR3 is 17 residues. V trimming: 6 bases; J trimming: 0 bases; junction bases outside the gene matches: 7. From germline, CDR1 is SGHRS and CDR2 YFSETQ. CDR3 sequence: CASTQTSGGPAKNIQYF. CDR3 nucleotides: TGCGCCAGCACTCAGACTAGCGGGGGACCAGCCAAAAACATTCAGTACTTC.

The V call is TRBV19, the J call TRBJ2-3; 8 bases agree with TRBD2. The CDR3 covers 16 residues. Germline CDR1 reads LNHDA; CDR2 reads SQIVND (reference sequence). The V and J ends lost 2 bases and 1 base, in that order; junction bases with no gene match: 5. CDR3 sequence (DNA): TGTGCCAGTAGTATAAAACCGGGACTAGGCACAGATACGCAGTATTTT. Translated: CASSIKPGLGTDTQYF.

This clonotype was observed many times. One junction end disagrees with the germline gene, perhaps due to a read error. This chain links TRBV10-3 with TRBJ1-1, with TRBD1 identical over 8 bases. The germline V gene has CDR1 ENHRY and CDR2 SYGVKD. This CDR3 has 13 residues. CDR3 loop: CAIVDRELGEDFF. The CDR3 DNA reads TGTGCCATCGTGGACAGGGAGCTTGGTGAAGATTTCTTT.

This clonotype came up many times. A read error may produce the germline difference seen at one junction end. This chain joins TRBV4-1 and TRBJ2-5, with D possibly matching TRBD2 (6 bases). The CDR3 extends over 18 amino acids. Germline assignment: CDR1 MGHRA and CDR2 YSYEKL. The CDR3 is CASSQVWGELPWRETKYF. The CDR3 DNA sequence: TGCGCCAGCAGCCAAGTCTGGGGGGAGCTCCCTTGGAGGGAGACCAAGTACTTC.

The V and J genes are TRBV4-3 and TRBJ2-3, with 13 bases lining up with TRBD2. The V segment lost 1 base and the J segment 5 bases; nucleotides outside the gene matches: 12. The CDR3 loop spans 19 amino acids. The germline V gene has CDR1 LGHNA and CDR2 YSLEER. CDR3 DNA: TGCGCCAGCAGCCAAGTTGGTCGACTAGCGGGGGGCGGTGGAGATACGCAGTATTTT. Translating gives CASSQVGRLAGGGGDTQYF.

Only a few counts were recorded for this clonotype. This sequence joins TRBV7-9 and TRBJ2-1; 7 bases line up with TRBD1. CDR3 length equals 15 residues. Per the germline V gene, CDR1 is SEHNR and CDR2 is FQNEAQ (reference sequence). J was trimmed by 5 bases and V by 3 bases; bases with no gene match: 7. In DNA, the CDR3 is TGTGCCAGCAGCTTCCCCAGGGGGATAGACAATGAGCAGTTCTTC. Translated, it gives CASSFPRGIDNEQFF. The full variable domain, with the rest looked up from reference TRBV7-9 and TRBJ2-1, is DTGVSQNPRHKITKRGQNVTFRCDPISEHNRLYWYRQTLGQGPEFLTYFQNEAQLEKSRLLSDRFSAERPKGSFSTLEIQRTEQGDSAMYLCASSFPRGIDNEQFFGPGTRLTVL.

There are many counts of this clonotype. This chain connects TRBV30 to TRBJ2-2; D possibly uses TRBD1 or TRBD2 (6 bases each). The CDR3 covers 14 residues. Germline values: CDR1 GTSNPN, CDR2 SVGIG (reference sequence). V was pared by 5 bases and J by 5 bases, with 15 bases between. The CDR3 here is CAWATGRMTGELFF. The CDR3 nucleotides read TGTGCCTGGGCTACAGGGAGGATGACCGGGGAGCTGTTTTTT.

This clonotype was detected ten times or more. This sequence joins TRBV20-1 and TRBJ2-4; D uncertain. The germline V gene encodes CDR1 DFQATT and CDR2 SNEGSKA (reference sequence). The CDR3 has 12 residues. V was shortened by 3 bases and J by 8 bases, with 11 bases between the two germline ends. CDR3: CSASSVWDIQYF. The CDR3 DNA sequence: TGCAGTGCTAGTTCGGTTTGGGACATTCAGTACTTC.

Turning to this clonotype: It may be a read error: a sequence one base away is much more abundant. The chain recombines TRBV15 with TRBJ1-6; 8 bases are a match to TRBD1. The germline CDR1 and CDR2 sequences are LNHNV and YYDKDF (reference sequence). The length of the CDR3 is 15 residues. CDR3 DNA: TGTGCCACCAGCAGAGATCAGGGGGCGATTTCACGCCTCCACTTT. It encodes CATSRDQGAISRLHF.

The V call is TRBV4-3, the J call TRBJ1-2; 8 bases fit TRBD1. Germline V CDR1 and CDR2: LGHNA, YSLEER. This CDR3 contains 14 residues. J lost 5 bases, V lost 2 bases, and 4 bases had no gene match. The CDR3 spells CASSQTQGGYGYTF. The CDR3 DNA is TGCGCCAGCAGCCAAACACAGGGGGGGTATGGCTACACCTTC.

Ten or more counts support this clonotype. The rearrangement uses TRBV28 and TRBJ1-5, with D tentatively TRBD1 (6 bases). This CDR3 comprises 16 residues. The V end lost 5 bases, the J end lost 2 bases, and 16 bases lay between the germline ends. In germline, CDR1 is MDHEN, CDR2 SYDVKM. CDR3 sequence: CASSTDRINGNQPQHF. DNA of the CDR3: TGTGCCAGCAGTACTGACAGGATAAATGGCAATCAGCCCCAGCATTTT.

This clonotype appeared many times. The chain links TRBV20-1 to TRBJ2-3; D possibly corresponds to TRBD1 (6 bases). The length of the CDR3 is 18 residues. V shed 3 bases and J shed 2 bases, with 24 bases lying between them. The germline CDR1 and CDR2 sequences are DFQATT and SNEGSKA (reference sequence). In nucleotides, the CDR3 is TGCAGTGCTAGGGGCCGGGTTGACAGGATTCTCGTCACAGATACGCAGTATTTT. It is translated as CSARGRVDRILVTDTQYF.

This clonotype has a single count. A much larger clone lies a single base off, so this may be a read error. The rearrangement links TRBV6-4 to TRBJ2-1, with D possibly matching TRBD2 (6 bases). Germline V gene data show CDR1 as MRHNA and CDR2 as SNTAGT. The CDR3 sequence is 15 residues long. The CDR3 loop reads CAGSDSSAAYNEQFF. As DNA, the CDR3 is TGTGCCGGCAGTGACTCTAGCGCTGCCTACAATGAGCAGTTCTTC.

This clonotype was detected many times. The genes are TRBV4-1 and TRBJ1-1; D is perhaps TRBD1 (5 bases). CDR1 is MGHRA, CDR2 YSYEKL, per germline. V gave up 4 bases and J gave up 1 base, with 13 bases separating them. This CDR3 contains 15 residues. CDR3 loop: CASSLRGLSNTEAFF. The DNA of the CDR3 is TGCGCCAGCAGCCTGAGGGGACTGTCGAACACTGAAGCTTTCTTT.

The rearrangement uses TRBV10-3 and TRBJ2-1; tentatively, D is TRBD2 (5 bases). The CDR3 has 15 amino acids. The germline V gene has CDR1 ENHRY and CDR2 SYGVKD. The germline V and J ends were trimmed by 5 bases and 0 bases, with 11 bases remaining between them. Here the CDR3 reads CAISKAGSSYNEQFF. CDR3 sequence (DNA): TGTGCCATCAGTAAGGCGGGTAGCTCCTACAATGAGCAGTTCTTC.

This clonotype was seen only a few times. The V and J genes are TRBV15 and TRBJ1-4; D is possibly TRBD1 (5 bases). The germline CDR1 and CDR2 sequences are LNHNV and YYDKDF (reference sequence). CDR3 length: 15 residues. Trimming cost V 0 bases and J 7 bases, with 12 bases left between them. CDR3 loop: CATSRDLGGGEKLFF. CDR3 in DNA: TGTGCCACCAGCAGAGACCTCGGGGGGGGTGAAAAACTGTTTTTT.

In this sample, this clonotype turned up many times. The chain joins TRBV5-5 to TRBJ2-3; D is ambiguous. V shed 1 base and J shed 2 bases, with 14 bases lying between them. The germline gives CDR1 SGHKS, CDR2 YYEKEE (reference sequence). The CDR3 length is 16 residues. CDR3 sequence: CASSLIPSALTDTQYF. The CDR3 coding sequence is TGTGCCAGCAGCTTGATTCCGTCGGCGCTCACAGATACGCAGTATTTT.

There are a few counts of this clonotype. CDR3 nucleotide sequence: TGTGCCAGCAGCTTCTACAGACAGGGAAGTCAGCCCCAGCATTTT. Its protein product is CASSFYRQGSQPQHF. This sequence joins TRBV7-8 and TRBJ1-5; 7 nucleotides align to TRBD1. The V segment lost 3 bases and the J segment 6 bases; nucleotides outside the gene matches: 8. This CDR3 comprises 15 residues. From germline, CDR1 is SGHVS and CDR2 FQNEAQ.

This clonotype came up many times. The rearrangement links TRBV25-1 to TRBJ2-7, with 8 positions matching TRBD2. The CDR3 loop spans 14 amino acids. V was clipped by 6 bases and J by 0 bases; unmatched bases: 4. The germline V gene encodes CDR1 MGHDK and CDR2 SYGVNS. The CDR3 bases are TGTGCCAGCAGGCGGGGGGACACCTCCTACGAGCAGTACTTC. Its protein product is CASRRGDTSYEQYF.

Details on this clonotype: A much larger clone lies a single base off, so this may be a read error. This chain links TRBV7-9 with TRBJ2-1; D gene uncertain. The CDR3 extends over 16 amino acids. Germline V gene lookup returns CDR1 SEHNR and CDR2 FQNEAQ (reference sequence). As DNA, the CDR3 is TGTTCCAGCAGCCCCAGACGTCCGGGCGCCTACAATGAGCAGTTCTTC. Its protein product is CSSSPRRPGAYNEQFF. Using reference TRBV7-9 and TRBJ2-1 for the parts outside the CDR3, the full variable domain is DTGVSQNPRHKITKRGQNVTFRCDPISEHNRLYWYRQTLGQGPEFLTYFQNEAQLEKSRLLSDRFSAERPKGSFSTLEIQRTEQGDSAMYLCSSSPRRPGAYNEQFFGPGTRLTVL.

This clonotype was counted a few times. The chain combines TRBV4-1 with TRBJ2-1; TRBD2 agrees at 8 bases. Trimming removed 4 bases from V and 1 base from J; junction bases left unmatched: 6. CDR3 length equals 16 residues. Looked up from germline, CDR1 is MGHRA and CDR2 is YSYEKL. The CDR3 spells CASSLFGGVSYNEQFF. CDR3 coding DNA: TGCGCCAGCAGCCTCTTCGGGGGGGTTTCCTACAATGAGCAGTTCTTC.

This clonotype came up a few times. V gene TRBV3-1 combines with J gene TRBJ2-1; D uncertain. Looked up from germline, CDR1 is LGHDT and CDR2 is YNNKEL (reference sequence). V lost 0 bases and J lost 0, with 6 bases in between. The CDR3 has 15 residues. The CDR3 spells CASSQDSSSYNEQFF. The CDR3 DNA reads as TGTGCCAGCAGCCAAGATTCGTCCTCCTACAATGAGCAGTTCTTC.